This TCR beta chain was identified in a study of T cell changes during pregnancy in multiple sclerosis (dated by TCRdb to the late 2010s). Concerning the study at large: The study looked at changes in the T cell repertoire across pregnancy in women with multiple sclerosis.

The CDR3 holds 14 amino acids from the cysteine to the phenylalanine. Only the CDR3 region is kept as DNA, spanning 42 bases read in frame from base 1. The germline V gene gives CDR1 as SNHLY and CDR2 as FYNNEI. The junction shows trimming of 4 bases on V and 0 bases on J, plus 7 bases between the germline ends. The protocol used for the library was the immunoSEQ multiplex PCR assay. This immuneACCESS table, as held by TCRdb, lists in-frame sequences with V and J called but not all clones. Of the missing ones, under half trace to an unresolved V gene in checked studies; the others have no known cause. The sample table holds fewer than 65,000 clones, of which 90% to 95% were seen once. The ten largest clones add up to 1.5% to 2% of the sample. About this clone itself: Its cognate antigen has yet to be identified. No much larger clone is present one base from it, and per-base qualities are unavailable.

The sample was peripheral blood, taken in the second trimester of pregnancy. The receptor's source is a female donor with multiple sclerosis, enrolled in a pregnancy study. The chain employs TRBV2 and TRBJ1-5, with the D gene uncertain. The bases are TGTGCCAGCAGTGGCCTCTATAGCAATCAGCCCCAGCATTTT. Its amino acids are CASSGLYSNQPQHF.